One sample yielded the 3 T cell receptor beta chains listed below, sequenced in a study of OX40 agonist ivuxolimab in advanced cancers. Measured with immunoSEQ multiplex PCR; TCRdb has only the in-frame clones, and not every one. Of about 72,000 clones listed, around 89% are singletons. This specimen was CD4+ or CD8+ T cells sorted from blood, taken in a trial of the OX40 agonist ivuxolimab. All receptors come from an adult with an advanced solid tumor such as melanoma, head and neck, liver or kidney cancer.

J is TRBJ1-5 and V is TRBV28; no clear D. In germline, CDR1 is MDHEN, CDR2 SYDVKM. V lost 5 bases and J lost 6, with 14 bases in between. The CDR3 has 14 residues. CDR3 residues: CASSPSVRVQPQHF. CDR3 in DNA: TGTGCCAGCAGTCCCTCGGTGCGGGTTCAGCCCCAGCATTTT.

The V gene is TRBV28, the J gene TRBJ1-5; 8 bases fit TRBD1. The CDR3 is made up of 14 amino acids. The V segment lost 6 bases and the J segment 3 bases; nucleotides outside the gene matches: 4. The germline CDR1 and CDR2 sequences are MDHEN and SYDVKM. CDR3 residues: CASRAGGLNQPQHF. DNA for the CDR3: TGTGCCAGCAGGGCAGGGGGCCTCAATCAGCCCCAGCATTTT.

This clone was detected only a few times. The V gene is TRBV7-8, the J gene TRBJ2-5, with 9 bases aligning to TRBD2. The CDR3 has 17 residues. The V segment lost 2 bases and the J segment 2 bases; nucleotides outside the gene matches: 9. CDR1 and CDR2 (germline): SGHVS, FQNEAQ. CDR3 sequence reads: CASSLRGSGRRQETQYF. The DNA of the CDR3 is TGTGCCAGCAGCTTACGGGGGAGCGGGAGGAGACAAGAGACCCAGTACTTC.